This TCR beta chain appears in the sequencing data of a study of blood T cells in healthy people across ages. In this sample, this clonotype turned up a few times. A second PCR, run for 7 to 11 cycles, used a sample-barcoded 5' primer plus a J-beta primer mix. Researchers report that a template-switch adaptor with 12 random nucleotides tagged each cDNA molecule. TCRdb re-called the 5' RACE reads through MiXCR, storing one row per CDR3 protein. The sample gives over a million distinct CDR3 sequences, roughly a quarter of which show up once; approximately 0.79% is in the top ten. The CDR3 length is 15 residues. Trimming took off 5 bases at V and 1 base at J, with 12 bases between the two ends. The V gene's germline CDR1 is MGHDK and CDR2 SYGVNS. The data were also submitted as part of a second study, on T cells of mothers and their children.

The chain joins TRBV25-1 to TRBJ2-1, with a tentative D call TRBD2 (6 bases). The receptor comes from a girl aged 2-10 years in good health. Sequencing used blood. The CDR3 DNA reads TGTGCCAGCAGTCCGGGACTCCTGTCCTACAATGAGCAGTTCTTC. This sequence encodes CASSPGLLSYNEQFF.